A selection of T cell receptor beta chains follows, all from one sample in a study of CD8 T cells in ankylosing spondylitis. TCRdb passed the 5' RACE reads through MiXCR, listing each CDR3 protein once. This repertoire shows hundreds of thousands of distinct CDR3 sequences, around 20% found once; its top ten account for roughly 46%. Material for sequencing was blood, either unsorted or a sorted T cell fraction (not recorded which). These receptors were collected from a male donor with ankylosing spondylitis. Each CDR3 is given with its conserved first and last residue. Fields, in order: V gene, clone size, D gene, J gene, CDR3 DNA, CDR3 protein. The D gene is left open where the match is weak. Size is stated for part of the rows, as once, few or many counts, or as a class when the clone is expanded.

V gene: TRBV2
clone size: -
D gene: -
J gene: TRBJ2-2
CDR3 DNA: TGTGCCAGCAGTGACGGGAGAGACATTGGCACCGGGGAGCTGTTTTTT
CDR3 protein: CASSDGRDIGTGELFF

V gene: TRBV27
clone size: -
D gene: -
J gene: TRBJ2-7
CDR3 DNA: TGTGCCAGCAGTCCTTTTGAGGGGTACGAGCAGTACTTC
CDR3 protein: CASSPFEGYEQYF

V gene: TRBV4-2
clone size: -
D gene: -
J gene: TRBJ1-3
CDR3 DNA: TGTGCCAGCAGCCAAACAGGGATCTCTGGAAACACCATATATTTT
CDR3 protein: CASSQTGISGNTIYF

V gene: TRBV3-1
clone size: few
D gene: -
J gene: TRBJ1-2
CDR3 DNA: TGTGCCAGCAGCCAAGAGTCAGAGGGCGGGTACTATGGCTACACCTTC
CDR3 protein: CASSQESEGGYYGYTF

V gene: TRBV5-1
clone size: -
D gene: TRBD2
J gene: TRBJ2-3
CDR3 DNA: TGCGCCAGCAGCTTGGAGGGACTAGCAGAGGCAGATACGCAGTATTTT
CDR3 protein: CASSLEGLAEADTQYF

V gene: TRBV5-6
clone size: -
D gene: -
J gene: TRBJ2-1
CDR3 DNA: TGTGCCAGCAGCTCCATTGACAACTACAATGAGCAGTTCTTC
CDR3 protein: CASSSIDNYNEQFF

V gene: TRBV29-1
clone size: -
D gene: -
J gene: TRBJ2-7
CDR3 DNA: TGCAGCGTTACAGAGGGGTTTCCCTACGAGCAGTACTTC
CDR3 protein: CSVTEGFPYEQYF

V gene: TRBV20-1
clone size: -
D gene: -
J gene: TRBJ2-1
CDR3 DNA: TGCAGTGCTACCAGCATAGCGCACAATGAGCAGTTCTTC
CDR3 protein: CSATSIAHNEQFF

V gene: TRBV20-1
clone size: -
D gene: -
J gene: TRBJ2-1
CDR3 DNA: TGCAGTGCTACGGATTTCGATGAGCAGTTCTTC
CDR3 protein: CSATDFDEQFF

V gene: TRBV12-3/TRBV12-4
clone size: many
D gene: TRBD2
J gene: TRBJ2-5
CDR3 DNA: TGTGCCAGCAGTCCGGGGGGATCTTGGGAGACCCAGTACTTC
CDR3 protein: CASSPGGSWETQYF

V gene: TRBV12-3/TRBV12-4
clone size: -
D gene: -
J gene: TRBJ2-6
CDR3 DNA: TGTGCCAGCAGTTTTCTTTTGGGAGTAGCTGGGGCCAACGTCCTGACTTTC
CDR3 protein: CASSFLLGVAGANVLTF

V gene: TRBV12-3/TRBV12-4
clone size: -
D gene: TRBD2
J gene: TRBJ2-3
CDR3 DNA: TGTGCCAGCAGTTTAGGGAATAGCGGGGGGTCCACAGATACGCAGTATTTT
CDR3 protein: CASSLGNSGGSTDTQYF

V gene: TRBV5-6
clone size: -
D gene: -
J gene: TRBJ2-1
CDR3 DNA: TGTGCCAGCAGCTTGTCAGAGTTCTCCTACAATGAGCAGTTCTTC
CDR3 protein: CASSLSEFSYNEQFF

V gene: TRBV7-9
clone size: few
D gene: TRBD2
J gene: TRBJ2-1
CDR3 DNA: TGTGCCAGCAGCTTAGCGCTTTTGGGAGGGGAGCAGTTCTTC
CDR3 protein: CASSLALLGGEQFF

V gene: TRBV27
clone size: -
D gene: -
J gene: TRBJ1-2
CDR3 DNA: TGTGCCAGCAGCCCCTACCCGACAGCTATTTATGGCTACACCTTC
CDR3 protein: CASSPYPTAIYGYTF

V gene: TRBV12-3/TRBV12-4
clone size: many
D gene: -
J gene: TRBJ2-1
CDR3 DNA: TGTGCCAGCATTGGGACCTGGGAGAATGAGCAGTTCTTC
CDR3 protein: CASIGTWENEQFF

V gene: TRBV4-1
clone size: few
D gene: -
J gene: TRBJ2-2
CDR3 DNA: TGCGCCAGCAGCCAAGATCTGACCGGGGAGCTGTTTTTT
CDR3 protein: CASSQDLTGELFF

V gene: TRBV20-1
clone size: few
D gene: TRBD2
J gene: TRBJ2-1
CDR3 DNA: TGCAGTGCCCCGGGACTAGCGTCAGTCAGGGAGCAGTTCTTC
CDR3 protein: CSAPGLASVREQFF

V gene: TRBV7-6
clone size: -
D gene: TRBD2
J gene: TRBJ2-3
CDR3 DNA: TGTGCCAGCAGCTTAAACGGGGGGGTCACAGATACGCAGTATTTT
CDR3 protein: CASSLNGGVTDTQYF

V gene: TRBV7-9
clone size: few
D gene: -
J gene: TRBJ1-3
CDR3 DNA: TGTGCCAGCAGCTCGACATCTAACTCTGGAAACACCATATATTTT
CDR3 protein: CASSSTSNSGNTIYF

V gene: TRBV7-9
clone size: few
D gene: -
J gene: TRBJ1-1
CDR3 DNA: TGTGCCAGCAGGACAAACATGAACACTGAAGCTTTCTTT
CDR3 protein: CASRTNMNTEAFF

V gene: TRBV27
clone size: few
D gene: TRBD1
J gene: TRBJ2-7
CDR3 DNA: TGTGCCAGTACCGACAGGGTGACCTACGAGCAGTACTTC
CDR3 protein: CASTDRVTYEQYF

V gene: TRBV9
clone size: few
D gene: -
J gene: TRBJ2-1
CDR3 DNA: TGTGCCAGCAGCTTTTACGACTATTACAATGAGCAGTTCTTC
CDR3 protein: CASSFYDYYNEQFF

V gene: TRBV30
clone size: -
D gene: TRBD1
J gene: TRBJ1-1
CDR3 DNA: TGTGCCTGGAGGGGACAGGCGAACACTGAAGCTTTCTTT
CDR3 protein: CAWRGQANTEAFF

V gene: TRBV11-2
clone size: -
D gene: TRBD1
J gene: TRBJ1-4
CDR3 DNA: TGTGCCAGCAGCCCACGGACAGGGGTGCTACCAACTAATGAAAAACTGTTTTTT
CDR3 protein: CASSPRTGVLPTNEKLFF

V gene: TRBV5-1
clone size: -
D gene: -
J gene: TRBJ2-7
CDR3 DNA: TGCGCCAGCAGCCCCCTTGGGTACGAGCAGTACTTC
CDR3 protein: CASSPLGYEQYF

V gene: TRBV29-1
clone size: many
D gene: TRBD1
J gene: TRBJ2-7
CDR3 DNA: TGCAGCGCCAGGACAGGACCCTACGAGCAGTACTTC
CDR3 protein: CSARTGPYEQYF

V gene: TRBV27
clone size: -
D gene: -
J gene: TRBJ1-2
CDR3 DNA: TGTGCCAGCAGCATACAGGGCAACTATGGCTACACCTTC
CDR3 protein: CASSIQGNYGYTF

V gene: TRBV20-1
clone size: few
D gene: TRBD1
J gene: TRBJ2-7
CDR3 DNA: TGCAGTGCTAGAGACACCGACAGGGGCGACGAGCAGTACTTC
CDR3 protein: CSARDTDRGDEQYF

V gene: TRBV27
clone size: -
D gene: -
J gene: TRBJ2-3
CDR3 DNA: TGTGCCAGCAGTTTAACAGGCCGTTTCACAGATACGCAGTATTTT
CDR3 protein: CASSLTGRFTDTQYF

V gene: TRBV11-2
clone size: few
D gene: -
J gene: TRBJ2-7
CDR3 DNA: TGTGCCAGCAGCCCCAGGGAGTCGACCTACGAGCAGTACTTC
CDR3 protein: CASSPRESTYEQYF

V gene: TRBV5-8
clone size: -
D gene: -
J gene: TRBJ1-1
CDR3 DNA: TGTGCCAGCTTCCCCCGGGAGGGGATGAGCACTGAAGCTTTCTTT
CDR3 protein: CASFPREGMSTEAFF

V gene: TRBV7-3
clone size: few
D gene: -
J gene: TRBJ1-6
CDR3 DNA: TGTGCCAGCAGCTTAACGGGTCAGAGAGGTTCACCCCTCCACTTT
CDR3 protein: CASSLTGQRGSPLHF

V gene: TRBV7-9
clone size: -
D gene: TRBD1
J gene: TRBJ2-7
CDR3 DNA: TGTGCCAGCAGCCCGACAGGGTCAATCGAGCAGTACTTC
CDR3 protein: CASSPTGSIEQYF

V gene: TRBV28
clone size: -
D gene: -
J gene: TRBJ2-7
CDR3 DNA: TGTGCCAGCAGTCCCCGGACCCTAGACTACGAGCAGTACTTC
CDR3 protein: CASSPRTLDYEQYF

V gene: TRBV29-1
clone size: -
D gene: -
J gene: TRBJ2-7
CDR3 DNA: TGCAGCGTAAGTGGCATTCGACCATCCAATGTTTACGAGCAGTACTTC
CDR3 protein: CSVSGIRPSNVYEQYF

V gene: TRBV9
clone size: few
D gene: -
J gene: TRBJ2-3
CDR3 DNA: TGTGCCAGCAGCTTCCCCCCTAGCGGCACAGATACGCAGTATTTT
CDR3 protein: CASSFPPSGTDTQYF

V gene: TRBV20-1
clone size: few
D gene: -
J gene: TRBJ1-2
CDR3 DNA: TGCAGTGCTAGAGGTACGACCCTGACGGACTATGGCTACACCTTC
CDR3 protein: CSARGTTLTDYGYTF

V gene: TRBV7-8
clone size: many
D gene: -
J gene: TRBJ2-1
CDR3 DNA: TGTGCCAGCAGCTTACTTCAGGGGGGCTCCTACAATGAGCAGTTCTTC
CDR3 protein: CASSLLQGGSYNEQFF

V gene: TRBV7-8
clone size: few
D gene: -
J gene: TRBJ2-1
CDR3 DNA: TGTGCCAGCAGCTTTTCGGGGGACAGCTCCTACAATGAGCAGTTCTTC
CDR3 protein: CASSFSGDSSYNEQFF

V gene: TRBV10-2
clone size: few
D gene: TRBD1
J gene: TRBJ2-7
CDR3 DNA: TGCGCCAGCAGATCCGGGACAGGGTTGGACGAGCAGTACTTC
CDR3 protein: CASRSGTGLDEQYF

V gene: TRBV3-1
clone size: few
D gene: -
J gene: TRBJ2-7
CDR3 DNA: TGTGCCAGCAGCAAGGGCACAGCATACGAGCAGTACTTC
CDR3 protein: CASSKGTAYEQYF

V gene: TRBV20-1
clone size: -
D gene: -
J gene: TRBJ1-2
CDR3 DNA: TGCAGTGCTAGAGATAGAGGACGGGAGGGTCTGTACCACTATGGCTACACCTTC
CDR3 protein: CSARDRGREGLYHYGYTF

V gene: TRBV11-3
clone size: -
D gene: TRBD2
J gene: TRBJ2-1
CDR3 DNA: TGTGCCAGCAGCCCTAGACTAGCGGGGGGGGCCTACAATGAGCAGTTCTTC
CDR3 protein: CASSPRLAGGAYNEQFF

V gene: TRBV6-2/TRBV6-3
clone size: -
D gene: -
J gene: TRBJ2-2
CDR3 DNA: TGTGCCAACCCAACCCGCAGGCTGAACACCGGGGAGCTGTTTTTT
CDR3 protein: CANPTRRLNTGELFF

V gene: TRBV3-1
clone size: -
D gene: -
J gene: TRBJ2-2
CDR3 DNA: TGTGCCAGCAGCCAAGGGGGTGTTTGGGTCACCGGGGAGCTGTTTTTT
CDR3 protein: CASSQGGVWVTGELFF

V gene: TRBV12-3/TRBV12-4
clone size: few
D gene: -
J gene: TRBJ1-2
CDR3 DNA: TGTGCCAGCAGCCGGGACGTCTACGGCTACACCTTC
CDR3 protein: CASSRDVYGYTF

V gene: TRBV7-3
clone size: -
D gene: -
J gene: TRBJ2-3
CDR3 DNA: TGTGCCAGCAGTTTTAGTGGGGATGGGCTAGATACGCAGTATTTT
CDR3 protein: CASSFSGDGLDTQYF

V gene: TRBV2
clone size: -
D gene: TRBD1
J gene: TRBJ1-4
CDR3 DNA: TGTGCCAGCAGGACCGGGACAGGGGTAGAGGAAAAACTGTTTTTT
CDR3 protein: CASRTGTGVEEKLFF

V gene: TRBV6-1
clone size: -
D gene: -
J gene: TRBJ1-4
CDR3 DNA: TGTGCCAGCAGCCCGGGCTGGGGCTTGGAAAAACTGTTTTTT
CDR3 protein: CASSPGWGLEKLFF

V gene: TRBV2
clone size: -
D gene: -
J gene: TRBJ2-2
CDR3 DNA: TGTGCCAGCACGGGTCTTCACACCGGGGAGCTGTTTTTT
CDR3 protein: CASTGLHTGELFF

V gene: TRBV5-1
clone size: few
D gene: -
J gene: TRBJ2-7
CDR3 DNA: TGCGCCAGCAGCTTGTGGGCAGAACAAACCTACGAGCAGTACTTC
CDR3 protein: CASSLWAEQTYEQYF

V gene: TRBV27
clone size: few
D gene: TRBD1
J gene: TRBJ1-2
CDR3 DNA: TGTGCCAGCAGTTCCCTACCTATTGGGGAGCGATTCGGGACAGACTATGGCTACACCTTC
CDR3 protein: CASSSLPIGERFGTDYGYTF

V gene: TRBV4-2
clone size: few
D gene: -
J gene: TRBJ2-1
CDR3 DNA: TGTGCCAGCAGCCAAGATAGACTAGTTAGCAATGAGCAGTTCTTC
CDR3 protein: CASSQDRLVSNEQFF